This TCR beta chain emerged from a study of T cell responses to AZD1222 COVID-19 vaccine. Study outcomes and limitations: Vaccine-related CD4 TCRs covered spike, predominating at 160-218 and 743-854.

This CDR3 has 15 residues. Trimming removed 1 base at V and 4 bases at J, with 13 bases between. Germline V gives CDR1 SGHKS, CDR2 YYEKEE (reference sequence). Clones were read by immunoSEQ multiplex PCR, and TCRdb kept only the in-frame ones, dropping some. The sample consists of about 110,000 clones, roughly nine tenths of them appearing once. In the case of this clone: The antigen is not known.

This receptor was identified in an adult in good health. Here the sequenced sample was peripheral blood, taken on day 0 of AZD1222 vaccination. This chain connects TRBV5-5 to TRBJ2-3; D is possibly TRBD1 or TRBD2 (5 bases each). The CDR3 protein is CASSLQSGRPDTQYF. The CDR3 region has the DNA TGTGCCAGCAGCTTGCAGTCGGGGCGTCCAGATACGCAGTATTTT.